This T cell receptor (beta chain) was sequenced in a study of control samples from healthy donors and cancer patients. Data came from immunoSEQ multiplex PCR; TCRdb stores just in-frame clones and leaves some out. The data show under 300,000 clones, almost 85% seen once. With 6 bases clipped from V and 9 bases from J, the junction kept 8 bases outside the gene matches. CDR3 size: 14 residues. CDR1 and CDR2 (germline): SGHAT, FQNNGV. The specimen sequenced was PBMCs. This chain links TRBV11-2 with TRBJ1-6, with 7 bases fitting TRBD1. This TCR came from a woman in her sixties with lung cancer. CDR3 DNA: TGTGCCAGCAGAGCTCAGGGGGTGGCTTCACCCCTCCACTTT. Residues: CASRAQGVASPLHF.